This T cell receptor (beta chain) derives from a study of T cells expressing NK-cell markers. In the study overall: TCR beta repertoires came from sorted CD3+CD56+NKG2C+, CD3+CD56+NKG2C- and CD3+CD56-NKG2C+ T cells. Of eight sequenced donors, seven were HCMV-seropositive and one HCMV-seronegative.

5'RACE template switching with UMIs generated TCR beta cDNA. TCRdb re-called the 5' RACE reads and catalogs CDR3 proteins one per entry, DNA excluded. This table holds 300,000 to 500,000 distinct CDR3 sequences. The CDR3 is made up of 14 amino acids. Germline lookup yields CDR1 MNHEY and CDR2 SVGEGT. The sequenced sample was blood T cells: a sorted CD56 or NKG2C T cell subset, CD4+ or CD8+ T cells, or bulk PBMC T cells (not recorded which). The source of this sequence is a woman between 45 and 65 years old in good health. The chain combines TRBV6-2 or TRBV6-3 with TRBJ1-5; TCRdb's assignment of TRBD1 cannot be checked, as there is no DNA. CDR3 loop: CATRWGRGNQPQHF.